The 29 T cell receptor beta chains below all came from one sample that was sequenced in a study of T cell responses to AZD1222 COVID-19 vaccine. The assay was immunoSEQ multiplex PCR, and TCRdb's table has in-frame clones only and misses some. Found here are about 150,000 clones, about 93% of them singletons; the top ten hold around 7.1%. Material: peripheral blood, obtained 28 days after the second AZD1222 dose. The receptors stem from an adult who received the AZD1222 COVID-19 vaccine.

CDR3 in amino acids: CASSEGGVGDSPLHF. The CDR3 DNA follows: TGTGCCAGCAGTGAGGGAGGGGTGGGGGATTCACCCCTCCACTTT. V usage is TRBV9 and J usage is TRBJ1-6, with D possibly TRBD1 on 5 matching bases. The germline V and J ends were trimmed by 5 bases and 8 bases, with 17 bases remaining between them. The CDR3 spans 15 residues. Germline CDR1 SGDLS, CDR2 YYNGEE.

The V call is TRBV12-3 or TRBV12-4, the J call TRBJ1-6; TRBD1 might be the D (5 bases). This CDR3 is built from 13 residues. Trimming shortened V by 5 bases and J by 7 bases, and 9 bases separated the two germline ends. The CDR3 loop is CASSQRQNSPLHF. The DNA for the CDR3 is TGTGCCAGCAGTCAAAGACAGAATTCACCCCTCCACTTT.

The chain links TRBV5-4 to TRBJ1-6; TRBD1 is a possible D gene (5 bases). V lost 4 bases and J 6 bases, leaving 14 bases between the germline ends. Germline loops: CDR1 SGHNT, CDR2 YYREEE (reference sequence). CDR3 size: 15 residues. In DNA, the CDR3 is TGTGCCAGCAGCCCCGAGGCAGGGTTTAATTCACCCCTCCACTTT. Translation gives CASSPEAGFNSPLHF.

The chain employs TRBV7-2 and TRBJ2-3, with 7 bases identical to TRBD1. CDR1 is SGHTA and CDR2 is FQGNSA in the germline V gene. The V and J ends lost 1 base and 9 bases, in that order; junction bases with no gene match: 7. The CDR3 is 14 amino acids. CDR3 protein: CASSLVTGASTQYF. CDR3 bases: TGTGCCAGCAGCTTAGTAACAGGGGCATCCACGCAGTATTTT.

A word on this clone: Other DNA sequences from this sample encode an identical CDR3 as well. The chain carries TRBV28 and TRBJ1-5; D is ambiguous. With 6 bases removed from V and 7 bases from J, the gap between germline ends came to 7 bases. Per germline, CDR1 MDHEN and CDR2 SYDVKM. This CDR3 comprises 11 residues. Here the CDR3 reads CASSRNQPQHF. CDR3 DNA: TGTGCCAGCAGCCGAAACCAGCCCCAGCATTTT.

This clone was counted once. The chain employs TRBV13 and TRBJ2-7, with no clear D. Germline CDR1 and CDR2: PRHDT and FYEKMQ (reference sequence). The CDR3 totals 14 residues. V gave up 1 base and J gave up 2 bases, with 9 bases separating them. In nucleotides, the CDR3 is TGTGCCAGCAGCTTAGAGAGGTCTCCCTACGAGCAGTACTTC. Amino acids: CASSLERSPYEQYF. The full variable domain, in which reference TRBV13 and TRBJ2-7 provide the parts outside the CDR3, is AAGVIQSPRHLIKEKRETATLKCYPIPRHDTVYWYQQGPGQDPQFLISFYEKMQSDKGSIPDRFSAQQFSDYHSELNMSSLELGDSALYFCASSLERSPYEQYFGPGTRLTVT.

This chain uses TRBV28 with TRBJ1-5; possibly TRBD1 for D (6 bases). The germline V and J ends were trimmed by 6 bases and 5 bases, with 11 bases remaining between them. Germline V gives CDR1 MDHEN, CDR2 SYDVKM. CDR3 length: 13 residues. The CDR3 DNA sequence: TGTGCCAGCAGCCCTGGGGGCGATCAGCCCCAGCATTTT. Amino acid sequence: CASSPGGDQPQHF.

J is TRBJ1-2 and V is TRBV3-1 (or the pseudogene TRBV3-2); the match to TRBD1 covers 8 bases. This CDR3 spans 15 amino acids. The V gene end was trimmed by 4 bases and the J gene end by 4 bases; junction bases not matched to a gene: 8. Germline V lookup: CDR1 LGHDT, CDR2 YNNKEL (reference sequence). CDR3 amino acids: CASSPSGTGSYGYTF. The CDR3 nucleotides read TGTGCCAGCAGCCCTTCCGGGACAGGTTCCTATGGCTACACCTTC.

V gene TRBV2 combines with J gene TRBJ1-4, with 7 positions matching TRBD1. In germline, CDR1 is SNHLY, CDR2 FYNNEI. This CDR3 is 15 amino acids long. Germline trimming cut 7 bases from V and 7 bases from J; bases unmatched to any gene: 12. The CDR3 loop reads CASTSQQGFGEKLFF. The CDR3 nucleotides read TGTGCCAGCACCTCGCAACAGGGGTTCGGTGAAAAACTGTTTTTT.

This clone was detected a few times. The rearrangement joins TRBV30 to TRBJ1-4; 9 nucleotides line up with TRBD1. CDR3 length: 15 residues. The V gene's germline CDR1 is GTSNPN and CDR2 SVGIG (reference sequence). The junction had 10 bases not matched to a gene; V was cut back by 0 bases and J by 11 bases. The CDR3 DNA is TGTGCCTGGAGTGTACCCGGACAGGGGTTAGGGAAACTGTTTTTT. As protein: CAWSVPGQGLGKLFF. The variable domain in full, completed from reference TRBV30 and TRBJ1-4, reads SQTIHQWPATLVQPVGSPLSLECTVEGTSNPNLYWYRQAAGRGLQLLFYSVGIGQISSEVPQNLSASRPQDRQFILSSKKLLLSDSGFYLCAWSVPGQGLGKLFFGSGTQLSVL.

This chain uses TRBV3-1 (or the pseudogene TRBV3-2) with TRBJ2-2, with D uncertain. CDR1 and CDR2 from the germline V gene are LGHDT and YNNKEL (reference sequence). Trimming left V 0 bases short and J 3 bases short, with 5 bases between. The CDR3 spans 14 residues. The CDR3 coding sequence is TGTGCCAGCAGCCAAGATGGGTACACCGGGGAGCTGTTTTTT. This sequence encodes CASSQDGYTGELFF.

This clone was detected once. The V gene is TRBV18, the J gene TRBJ1-1, with TRBD1 matching 8 bases. The CDR3 covers 15 residues. With V trimmed by 4 bases and J by 1 base, 5 bases remained unmatched. CDR1 is KGHSH, CDR2 LQKENI, per germline. The CDR3 loop reads CASSQGQVANTEAFF. Written as DNA, the CDR3 is TGTGCCAGCTCACAGGGACAGGTGGCGAACACTGAAGCTTTCTTT.

This clone has just one count. The chain uses TRBV25-1 and TRBJ2-3, with TRBD2 matching over 12 bases. The CDR3 length is 15 residues. Germline V gene data show CDR1 as MGHDK and CDR2 as SYGVNS. With V trimmed by 4 bases and J by 6 bases, 5 bases remained unmatched. For the CDR3, the DNA is TGTGCCAGCAGTGGAGGACTAGCGGGGAATGATACGCAGTATTTT. Its protein product is CASSGGLAGNDTQYF.

This clone was observed a single time. The chain joins TRBV10-3 to TRBJ1-3; perhaps TRBD1 as D (5 bases). Germline assignment: CDR1 ENHRY and CDR2 SYGVKD. V lost 8 bases and J lost 3, with 8 bases in between. The CDR3 length is 12 residues. The CDR3 DNA sequence: TGTGCCATCCGGGACTATGGAAACACCATATATTTT. Protein sequence: CAIRDYGNTIYF.

The CDR3 nucleotides are TGCGCCAGCAGCTTGCAGGGAACCTACGAGCAGTACTTC. Translating gives CASSLQGTYEQYF. The rearrangement uses TRBV5-1 and TRBJ2-7, with D possibly being TRBD1 (5 bases). CDR3 length equals 13 residues. Trimming took 1 base from V and 2 from J, leaving 7 bases between them. Germline CDR1 and CDR2: SGHRS and YFSETQ.

The chain carries TRBV12-3 or TRBV12-4 and TRBJ1-1; 9 bases map to TRBD1. The V and J ends lost 8 bases and 8 bases, in that order; junction bases with no gene match: 3. The CDR3 extends over 11 amino acids. CDR3: CASGGTGEAFF. The CDR3 nucleotides read TGTGCCAGCGGGGGGACAGGGGAAGCTTTCTTT.

This chain links TRBV7-2 with TRBJ1-2; 8 bases align to TRBD1. There are 13 residues in the CDR3. Looked up from germline, CDR1 is SGHTA and CDR2 is FQGNSA. V was clipped by 5 bases and J by 5 bases; unmatched bases: 4. In nucleotides, the CDR3 is TGTGCCAGCAGCGACGGACAGGGATATGGCTACACCTTC. Translation: CASSDGQGYGYTF.

The chain combines TRBV11-2 with TRBJ2-7; 10 bases fit TRBD1. J was trimmed by 2 bases and V by 5 bases; bases with no gene match: 3. Germline V gene data show CDR1 as SGHAT and CDR2 as FQNNGV. The CDR3 totals 14 residues. CDR3 residues: CASSMTGGTYEQYF. The CDR3 nucleotides read TGTGCCAGCAGCATGACAGGGGGCACCTACGAGCAGTACTTC.

The chain joins TRBV7-2 to TRBJ2-7, with TRBD2 matching 10 bases. With V trimmed by 2 bases and J by 1 base, 8 bases remained unmatched. CDR3 length equals 17 residues. Germline-derived CDR1 and CDR2 are SGHTA and FQGNSA. The CDR3 reads CASSLYSKRGGSYEQYF. CDR3 sequence (DNA): TGTGCCAGCAGCTTATACTCTAAGCGGGGGGGTTCCTACGAGCAGTACTTC.

The chain links TRBV18 to TRBJ2-6; 10 positions agree with TRBD1. Trimming removed 3 bases from V and 1 base from J; junction bases left unmatched: 9. In germline, CDR1 is KGHSH, CDR2 LQKENI. CDR3 size: 19 residues. CDR3 loop: CASSPFSRQGASGANVLTF. The CDR3 nucleotides are TGTGCCAGCTCACCCTTCTCTCGACAGGGGGCTTCTGGGGCCAACGTCCTGACTTTC. The full variable domain, rest sourced from reference TRBV18 and TRBJ2-6, is NAGVMQNPRHLVRRRGQEARLRCSPMKGHSHVYWYRQLPEEGLKFMVYLQKENIIDESGMPKERFSAEFPKEGPSILRIQQVVRGDSAAYFCASSPFSRQGASGANVLTFGAGSRLTVL.

The chain's CDR3 is CASSKRSFGGRSNQPQHF. The CDR3 DNA is TGTGCCAGCAGCAAGAGGTCCTTCGGGGGGCGAAGCAATCAGCCCCAGCATTTT. The chain links TRBV21-1 to TRBJ1-5. TRBV21-1 is a pseudogene. The CDR3 runs to 18 residues.

In this sample, this clone turned up a few times. The identical CDR3 is also encoded by other nucleotide sequences in the sample. Written as DNA, the CDR3 is TGCGCCAGCAGTGACGAGGGAGATACGCAGTATTTT. Translated, it gives CASSDEGDTQYF. This chain joins TRBV5-1 and TRBJ2-3; maybe TRBD2 (5 bases). This CDR3 is built from 12 residues. Per the germline V gene, CDR1 is SGHRS and CDR2 is YFSETQ. V was trimmed by 5 bases and J by 5 bases, leaving 9 bases between them.

The chain links TRBV25-1 to TRBJ1-6; D is unresolved. The germline CDR1 and CDR2 sequences are MGHDK and SYGVNS. The CDR3 length is 13 residues. The V and J ends lost 5 bases and 8 bases respectively, with 10 bases between them. The CDR3 region has the DNA TGTGCCAGCAGTTGGGCCGATGATTCACCCCTCCACTTT. Its protein is CASSWADDSPLHF.

The chain uses TRBV5-1 and TRBJ1-4; the match to TRBD1 covers 7 bases. This CDR3 has 19 residues. Germline V gene data show CDR1 as SGHRS and CDR2 as YFSETQ. Trimming removed 0 bases from V and 3 bases from J; junction bases left unmatched: 14. DNA for the CDR3: TGCGCCAGCAGCTTGGCCACAGGGGCTATCCCGACATCTAATGAAAAACTGTTTTTT. It encodes CASSLATGAIPTSNEKLFF.

The chain is built from TRBV5-1 and TRBJ2-5; tentatively, D is TRBD1 (6 bases). Germline V CDR1 and CDR2: SGHRS, YFSETQ. The CDR3 is made up of 15 amino acids. V lost 4 bases, J lost 1 base, and 14 bases lay in between. This CDR3 reads CASSGTGMSQETQYF. The CDR3 nucleotides are TGCGCCAGCAGCGGTACAGGGATGAGCCAAGAGACCCAGTACTTC. Complete variable domain (other parts from reference TRBV5-1 and TRBJ2-5): KAGVTQTPRYLIKTRGQQVTLSCSPISGHRSVSWYQQTPGQGLQFLFEYFSETQRNKGNFPGRFSGRQFSNSRSEMNVSTLELGDSALYLCASSGTGMSQETQYFGPGTRLLVL.

The chain employs TRBV30 and TRBJ2-7; TRBD2 aligns across 10 bases. Per the germline V gene, CDR1 is GTSNPN and CDR2 is SVGIG (reference sequence). There are 15 residues in the CDR3. J gave up 4 bases and V 4 bases, and 10 bases lay outside the gene matches. This chain's CDR3 is CAWMRVASGGYEQYF. The CDR3 region has the DNA TGTGCCTGGATGCGGGTGGCTAGCGGGGGTTACGAGCAGTACTTC.

This clone was picked up one time. This chain connects TRBV12-3 or TRBV12-4 to TRBJ2-1; no clear D gene. Trimming left V 1 base short and J 8 bases short, with 6 bases between. This CDR3 has 12 amino acids. CDR3 protein: CASSLVGDEQFF. The CDR3 DNA reads TGTGCCAGCAGTTTAGTGGGCGATGAGCAGTTCTTC.

The V and J genes are TRBV9 and TRBJ2-2; D gene unclear. V was clipped by 0 bases and J by 5 bases, with 5 bases between them. CDR1 is SGDLS and CDR2 is YYNGEE in the germline V gene. The CDR3 extends over 13 amino acids. The CDR3 coding sequence is TGTGCCAGCAGCGTAGAACCGACCGGGGAGCTGTTTTTT. Residues: CASSVEPTGELFF.

This clone was counted a single time. This rearrangement joins TRBV5-6 to TRBJ2-7; TRBD2 might be the D (6 bases). There are 16 residues in the CDR3. Germline-derived CDR1 and CDR2 are SGHDT and YYEEEE. V was pared by 4 bases and J by 2 bases, with 19 bases between. The chain's CDR3 is CASSGGLDPVPYEQYF. CDR3 nucleotides: TGTGCCAGCAGCGGGGGGTTAGACCCGGTACCCTACGAGCAGTACTTC.